This T cell receptor beta chain was sequenced in a study of blood T cell repertoires in COVID-19. At the level of the study: Acute-phase and convalescent COVID-19 samples originated in the United States, Italy and Spain. T cells, B-cell-depleted T cells, or PBMCs supplied cDNA or gDNA.

Original processing notes: Amplifying reference gene primers gave estimates of nucleated cell counts. The data were produced by immunoSEQ multiplex PCR, yet TCRdb's version contains in-frame clones alone and is incomplete. That table furnishes V, J and clone size, whereas the DNA furnished D and trimming. The profile shows more than 90,000 clones, about 80% of them singletons. Germline values: CDR1 SGHDN, CDR2 FVKESK. The CDR3 contains 15 residues. V lost 4 bases and J lost 8; bases outside the gene matches: 9. The sequence was collected from a man between 60 and 75 years old with acute or convalescent COVID-19. Sequenced sample: peripheral blood. The chain carries TRBV14 and TRBJ1-2, with 11 bases aligning to TRBD1. CDR3 amino acids: CASSPRTGGAGGYTF. In DNA, the CDR3 is TGTGCCAGCAGCCCCAGGACAGGGGGCGCGGGGGGCTACACCTTC.